This T cell receptor beta chain is drawn from a study of spatial heterogeneity in lung cancer. In the study overall: There were, on average, more than 9.5 raw-read appearances for each unique TCR and UMI combination.

MiXCR, applied by TCRdb to the 5' RACE reads, yields one record per CDR3 protein. The table has under 75,000 distinct CDR3 sequences, roughly 15% seen once. This CDR3 region has 13 residues. Germline CDR1 SGDLS, CDR2 YYNGEE. V lost 0 bases and J 5 bases, leaving 9 bases between the germline ends. Sample time point: sample taken at primary tumor resection. Whole RNA came from tumor, nontumor lung or frozen PBMC and was sequenced without being sorted. The donors comprised some 78 untreated early-stage non-small cell lung cancer patients. This clonotype was found many times. The J gene is TRBJ2-7, the V gene TRBV9; D perhaps matches TRBD1 (5 bases). The receptor was derived from a male donor with early-stage non-small cell lung cancer. This specimen was PBMCs, taken at surgery. CDR3 in DNA: TGTGCCAGCAGCGTAGGTGTAGGGGACGAGCAGTACTTC. This encodes CASSVGVGDEQYF.